The clone carrying this TCR beta chain occurred many times. What it binds is unknown. Time point indicated: patch test 1, 2 weeks after DPC sensitization. Stated treatment: therapeutic diphenylcyclopropenone sensitization with weekly scalp DPC. Blood sampling preceded each patch test application. Alopecia patients deemed DPC-suitable, aged 18 to 70, excluding pregnancy. A single record per CDR3 protein comes from TCRdb applying MiXCR to the RACE reads. The table lists under 450,000 distinct CDR3 sequences, roughly 4.8% of them singletons, with under 2.5% in the top ten. The CDR3 spans 13 residues. V dropped 5 bases and J dropped 5 bases, with 12 bases sitting between them. Germline V lookup: CDR1 SSHAT, CDR2 FNYEAQ (reference sequence). These data come from a study of human T cells and chemical hapten exposure. Points from the study as a whole: Expanded TCR sets contained significantly more large CDR3 similarity clusters than controls.

The sample here was whole blood, taken in connection with sensitization to the hapten diphenylcyclopropenone (DPC). The source is a woman aged 45-60 years with alopecia areata. Some clones in this sample may be carry-over from other donors' samples. The J gene is TRBJ2-5, the V gene TRBV7-7; D is possibly TRBD1 (5 bases). The CDR3 DNA reads TGTGCCAGCAGCCAGAGAAGGGGTGAGACCCAGTACTTC. Translating it yields CASSQRRGETQYF. Combining the CDR3 with reference TRBV7-7 and TRBJ2-5 gives the whole variable domain GAGVSQSPRYKVTKRGQDVTLRCDPISSHATLYWYQQALGQGPEFLTYFNYEAQPDKSGLPSDRFSAERPEGSISTLTIQRTEQRDSAMYRCASSQRRGETQYFGPGTRLLVL.